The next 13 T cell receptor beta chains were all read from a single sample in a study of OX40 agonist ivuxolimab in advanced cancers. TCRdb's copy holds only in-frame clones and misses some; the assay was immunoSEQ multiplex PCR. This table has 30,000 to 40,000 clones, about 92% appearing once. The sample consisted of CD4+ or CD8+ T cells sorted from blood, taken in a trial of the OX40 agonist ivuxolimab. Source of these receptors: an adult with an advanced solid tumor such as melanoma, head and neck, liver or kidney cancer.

The CDR3 DNA is TGTGCCAGCAGTGATACGCGGGGGGCCCCCACAGATACGCAGTATTTT. The encoded protein is CASSDTRGAPTDTQYF. The chain has TRBV2 and TRBJ2-3, with TRBD2 matching 8 bases. This CDR3 region has 16 residues. Germline CDR1 reads SNHLY; CDR2 reads FYNNEI. With V trimmed by 3 bases and J by 2 bases, 7 bases remained unmatched.

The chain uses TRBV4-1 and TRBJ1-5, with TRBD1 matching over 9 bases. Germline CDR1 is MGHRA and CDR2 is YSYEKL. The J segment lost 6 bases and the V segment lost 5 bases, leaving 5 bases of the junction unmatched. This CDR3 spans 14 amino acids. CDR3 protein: CASSWTGDFQPQHF. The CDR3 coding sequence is TGCGCCAGCAGCTGGACAGGGGATTTTCAGCCCCAGCATTTT.

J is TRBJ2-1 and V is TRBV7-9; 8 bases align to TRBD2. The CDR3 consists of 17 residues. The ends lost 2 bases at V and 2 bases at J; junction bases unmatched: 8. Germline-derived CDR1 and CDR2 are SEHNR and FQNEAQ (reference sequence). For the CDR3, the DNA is TGTGCCAGCAGCTTAAACGGGGTAGCGGGGCCCTACAATGAGCAGTTCTTC. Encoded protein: CASSLNGVAGPYNEQFF.

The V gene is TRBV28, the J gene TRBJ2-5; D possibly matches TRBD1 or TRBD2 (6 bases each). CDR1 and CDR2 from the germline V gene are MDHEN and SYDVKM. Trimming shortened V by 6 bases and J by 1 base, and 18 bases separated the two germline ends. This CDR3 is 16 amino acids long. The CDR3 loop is CASRRGVMSAQETQYF. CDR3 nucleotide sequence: TGTGCCAGCAGAAGGGGGGTTATGTCAGCCCAAGAGACCCAGTACTTC.

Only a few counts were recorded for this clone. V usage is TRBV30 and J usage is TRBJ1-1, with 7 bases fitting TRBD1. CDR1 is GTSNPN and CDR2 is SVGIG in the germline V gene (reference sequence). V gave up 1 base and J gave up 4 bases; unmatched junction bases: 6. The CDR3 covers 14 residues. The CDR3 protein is CAWSGQGGGTEAFF. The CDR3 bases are TGTGCCTGGAGTGGACAGGGAGGCGGCACTGAAGCTTTCTTT.

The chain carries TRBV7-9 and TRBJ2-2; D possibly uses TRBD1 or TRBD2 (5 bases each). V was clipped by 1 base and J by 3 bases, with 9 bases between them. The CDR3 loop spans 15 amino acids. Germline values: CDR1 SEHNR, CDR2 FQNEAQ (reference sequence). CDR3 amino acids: CASSLGGVDTGELFF. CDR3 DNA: TGTGCCAGCAGCTTAGGAGGGGTTGACACCGGGGAGCTGTTTTTT.

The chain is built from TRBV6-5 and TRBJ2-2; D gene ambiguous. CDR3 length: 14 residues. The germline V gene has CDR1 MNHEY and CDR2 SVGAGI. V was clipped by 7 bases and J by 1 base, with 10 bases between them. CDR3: CASNFDKNTGELFF. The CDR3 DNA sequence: TGTGCCAGCAATTTCGACAAGAACACCGGGGAGCTGTTTTTT.

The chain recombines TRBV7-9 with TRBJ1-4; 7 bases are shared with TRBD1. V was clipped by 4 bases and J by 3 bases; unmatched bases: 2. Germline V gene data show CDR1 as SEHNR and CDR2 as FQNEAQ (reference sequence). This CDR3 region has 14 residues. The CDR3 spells CASSSQGANEKLFF. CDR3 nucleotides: TGTGCCAGCAGCTCCCAGGGGGCTAATGAAAAACTGTTTTTT.

The CDR3 reads CASRSQRTNNQPQHF. The DNA of the CDR3 is TGTGCCAGTCGAAGCCAGCGGACAAACAATCAGCCCCAGCATTTT. The chain recombines TRBV19 with TRBJ1-5; weak D call: TRBD1 (5 bases). This CDR3 contains 15 residues. Germline CDR1 reads LNHDA; CDR2 reads SQIVND (reference sequence). With 8 bases removed from V and 3 bases from J, the gap between germline ends came to 17 bases.

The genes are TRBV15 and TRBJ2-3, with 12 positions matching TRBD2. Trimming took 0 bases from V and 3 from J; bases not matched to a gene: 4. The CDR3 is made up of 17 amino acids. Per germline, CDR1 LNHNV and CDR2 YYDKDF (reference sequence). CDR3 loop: CATSRDRTSGGTDTQYF. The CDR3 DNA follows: TGTGCCACCAGCAGAGATCGCACTAGCGGGGGGACAGATACGCAGTATTTT.

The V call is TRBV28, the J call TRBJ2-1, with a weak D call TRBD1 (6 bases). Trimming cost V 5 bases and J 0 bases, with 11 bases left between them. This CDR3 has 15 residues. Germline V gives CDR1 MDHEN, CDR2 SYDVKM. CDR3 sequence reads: CASSDPTGSYNEQFF. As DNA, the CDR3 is TGTGCCAGCAGTGACCCGACAGGCTCCTACAATGAGCAGTTCTTC.

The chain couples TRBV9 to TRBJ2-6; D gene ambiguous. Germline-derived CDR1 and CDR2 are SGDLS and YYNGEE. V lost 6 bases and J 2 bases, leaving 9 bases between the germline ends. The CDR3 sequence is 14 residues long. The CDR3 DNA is TGTGCCAGCACTAACCTAGCTGGGGCCAACGTCCTGACTTTC. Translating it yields CASTNLAGANVLTF.

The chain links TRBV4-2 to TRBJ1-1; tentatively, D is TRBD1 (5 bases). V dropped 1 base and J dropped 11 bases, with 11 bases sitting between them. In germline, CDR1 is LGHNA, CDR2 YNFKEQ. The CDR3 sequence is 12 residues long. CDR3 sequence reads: CASSQVTGGAFF. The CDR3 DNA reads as TGTGCCAGCAGCCAAGTTACAGGAGGTGCTTTCTTT.